The 8 T cell receptor beta chains in this list originate from one sample, sequenced in a study of siplizumab effects on memory and regulatory T cells. The protocol was immunoSEQ multiplex PCR, while the TCRdb copy is restricted to in-frame clones and leaves out a portion. The sample lists 90,000 to 110,000 clones, about 90% occurring once. Sequencing was done on a sample of Tregs sorted from blood. The receptor source for this set is a human donor in good health.

The chain combines TRBV28 with TRBJ2-7; D is possibly TRBD2 (6 bases). The CDR3 consists of 14 residues. CDR1 is MDHEN, CDR2 SYDVKM, per germline. V shed 6 bases and J shed 4 bases, with 16 bases lying between them. CDR3 nucleotides: TGTGCCAGCAGAGGCGGGGTCTGGAAATACGAGCAGTACTTC. This encodes CASRGGVWKYEQYF.

This sequence joins TRBV7-9 and TRBJ2-6, with 8 bases that match TRBD1. With 5 bases clipped from V and 12 bases from J, the junction kept 6 bases outside the gene matches. The CDR3 is made up of 13 amino acids. The V gene's germline CDR1 is SEHNR and CDR2 FQNEAQ (reference sequence). Here the CDR3 DNA reads TGTGCCAGCAGCCTGAGGACAGGGAGCGTCCTGACTTTC. Its translation: CASSLRTGSVLTF. The variable domain in full, with the rest retrieved from reference TRBV7-9 and TRBJ2-6, is DTGVSQNPRHKITKRGQNVTFRCDPISEHNRLYWYRQTLGQGPEFLTYFQNEAQLEKSRLLSDRFSAERPKGSFSTLEIQRTEQGDSAMYLCASSLRTGSVLTFGAGSRLTVL.

The chain employs TRBV19 and TRBJ1-6; tentative D call: TRBD1 (5 bases). V was trimmed by 9 bases and J by 7 bases, leaving 13 bases between them. The CDR3 contains 13 residues. CDR1 and CDR2 from the germline V gene are LNHDA and SQIVND (reference sequence). This CDR3 reads CASRLRDNSPLHF. The DNA for the CDR3 is TGTGCCAGCCGCCTCCGGGACAATTCACCCCTCCACTTT. Complete variable domain (other parts from reference TRBV19 and TRBJ1-6): DGGITQSPKYLFRKEGQNVTLSCEQNLNHDAMYWYRQDPGQGLRLIYYSQIVNDFQKGDIAEGYSVSREKKESFPLTVTSAQKNPTAFYLCASRLRDNSPLHFGNGTRLTVT.

V and J are TRBV7-8 and TRBJ1-2; D call uncertain. V dropped 4 bases and J dropped 2 bases, with 17 bases sitting between them. Germline CDR1 is SGHVS and CDR2 is FQNEAQ. The CDR3 totals 16 residues. CDR3 protein: CASSSSGGQANYGYTF. The CDR3 region has the DNA TGTGCCAGCAGCTCCTCGGGAGGTCAGGCCAACTATGGCTACACCTTC.

The chain is built from TRBV19 and TRBJ1-2; D unresolved. Trimming took off 5 bases at V and 7 bases at J, with 17 bases between the two ends. Germline assignment: CDR1 LNHDA and CDR2 SQIVND (reference sequence). The CDR3 length is 14 residues. The CDR3 here is CASSRQSYVGGYTF. Written as DNA, the CDR3 is TGTGCCAGTAGTCGGCAGAGCTATGTTGGTGGCTACACCTTC.

The genes are TRBV9 and TRBJ2-7; tentatively, D is TRBD1 or TRBD2 (6 bases each). This CDR3 has 14 amino acids. Trimming took 0 bases from V and 7 from J, leaving 14 bases between them. Per germline, CDR1 SGDLS and CDR2 YYNGEE. This chain's CDR3 is CASSVGPGAREQYF. The CDR3, as DNA: TGTGCCAGCAGCGTAGGCCCGGGGGCGCGAGAGCAGTACTTC.

The chain combines TRBV25-1 with TRBJ2-7, with D possibly being TRBD1 (7 bases). CDR1 and CDR2 from the germline V gene are MGHDK and SYGVNS. The V end was cut by 1 base, the J end by 7 bases, with 17 bases between. The CDR3 has 15 amino acids. CDR3 region: CASSESGQGGIEQYF. Here the CDR3 DNA reads TGTGCCAGCAGTGAATCGGGGCAGGGGGGAATAGAGCAGTACTTC.

The V call is TRBV7-9, the J call TRBJ1-1, with TRBD1 identical over 7 bases. Germline CDR1 reads SEHNR; CDR2 reads FQNEAQ (reference sequence). V dropped 6 bases and J dropped 4; count of bases not matched to a gene: 5. The CDR3 extends over 13 amino acids. CDR3 sequence: CASRSRDSTEAFF. In DNA, the CDR3 is TGTGCCAGCAGGAGCCGGGACAGCACTGAAGCTTTCTTT.